This T cell receptor (beta chain) was sequenced for a study of T cells in Graves' hyperthyroidism and ophthalmopathy. Deletions cut 4 bases from V and 7 bases from J, with 13 bases between. The CDR3 has 13 amino acids. From germline, CDR1 is SNHLY and CDR2 FYNNEI. This clonotype was seen at least ten times. TCR beta CDR3 regions were amplified from RNA. Primed by the HTBI set, a first-round RT-PCR was run on the TCR CDR3. TCRdb fed the multiplex PCR reads into MiXCR, producing one record per CDR3 protein. The sample shows about 560,000 distinct CDR3 sequences, 12% to 15% of them seen only once. The receptor was derived from a middle-aged woman with Graves' hyperthyroidism. The chain carries TRBV2 and TRBJ1-2; D ambiguous. The sequencing input was blood. CDR3 loop: CASSALAAGGYTF. CDR3 in DNA: TGTGCCAGCAGTGCCCTTGCGGCAGGTGGCTACACCTTC.